What follows are 29 T cell receptor beta chains derived from one specimen sequenced in a study of TIL therapy for anti-PD-1-resistant metastatic lung cancer. Time point described: pre-treatment sample, taken before nivolumab and TIL therapy. Pleural nodules or supraclavicular lymph nodes made up most of the excised metastases sampled. Sequencing used immunoSEQ v3. Sequencing used immunoSEQ multiplex PCR; TCRdb keeps in-frame clones, though not all of them. This table holds around 13,000 clones, approximately 72% found once. This material consisted of tumor tissue, taken at baseline. These receptors all come from a woman aged 25 to 80 with non-small cell lung cancer.

V and J are TRBV19 and TRBJ1-5, with D possibly TRBD1 on 6 matching bases. Per germline, CDR1 LNHDA and CDR2 SQIVND (reference sequence). Trimming pared 7 bases from V and 0 bases from J, leaving 19 bases between. This CDR3 has 17 residues. In DNA form, the CDR3 reads TGTGCCAGTACCGGTCAGGGGAAATCTGGTAGCAATCAGCCCCAGCATTTT. Translation: CASTGQGKSGSNQPQHF.

The chain carries TRBV18 and TRBJ2-1; 10 bases are shared with TRBD2. Germline CDR1 and CDR2: KGHSH and LQKENI. The CDR3 sequence is 15 residues long. V shed 8 bases, J shed 4 bases, and the junction held 8 bases outside the gene matches. Here the CDR3 reads CASQNLAGAYNEQFF. DNA of the CDR3: TGTGCCAGCCAGAATCTAGCGGGAGCTTACAATGAGCAGTTCTTC. Based on the CDR3 plus reference TRBV18 and TRBJ2-1, the full variable domain is NAGVMQNPRHLVRRRGQEARLRCSPMKGHSHVYWYRQLPEEGLKFMVYLQKENIIDESGMPKERFSAEFPKEGPSILRIQQVVRGDSAAYFCASQNLAGAYNEQFFGPGTRLTVL.

V usage is TRBV6-5 and J usage is TRBJ2-7; 7 nucleotides match TRBD2. The V segment lost 7 bases and the J segment 2 bases; nucleotides outside the gene matches: 5. Germline loops: CDR1 MNHEY, CDR2 SVGAGI. This CDR3 contains 13 residues. The CDR3 reads CASTHGLAYEQYF. The DNA of the CDR3 is TGTGCCAGCACCCACGGACTAGCCTACGAGCAGTACTTC.

The chain employs TRBV5-1 and TRBJ2-1; D gene uncertain. The CDR3 runs 12 residues. V lost 3 bases and J 4 bases, leaving 5 bases between the germline ends. Germline loops: CDR1 SGHRS, CDR2 YFSETQ. This CDR3 reads CASSYRYNEQFF. CDR3 coding DNA: TGCGCCAGCAGCTACAGATACAATGAGCAGTTCTTC.

The gene calls are TRBV2 and TRBJ1-1; no clear D. Germline values: CDR1 SNHLY, CDR2 FYNNEI. V was cut by 6 bases and J by 5 bases, with 13 bases left in between. CDR3 length: 13 amino acids. The CDR3 loop reads CASSVDDPTEAFF. The CDR3 bases are TGTGCCAGCAGCGTCGATGACCCAACTGAAGCTTTCTTT.

The gene calls are TRBV6-1 and TRBJ2-1; D may correspond to TRBD1 or TRBD2 (5 bases each). The CDR3 spans 14 residues. In germline, CDR1 is MNHNS, CDR2 SASEGT. V gave up 5 bases and J gave up 8 bases, with 16 bases separating them. The CDR3 here is CASSLPRDVDEQFF. The CDR3 DNA is TGTGCCAGCAGTCTTCCCCGGGACGTGGATGAGCAGTTCTTC.

This clone was detected only a few times. V gene TRBV11-2 combines with J gene TRBJ2-3; D call uncertain. The CDR3 spans 12 residues. The germline gives CDR1 SGHAT, CDR2 FQNNGV. Trimming removed 0 bases at V and 8 bases at J, with 6 bases between. The CDR3 region has the DNA TGTGCCAGCAGCTTAGAGATTGGTACGCAGTATTTT. Protein sequence: CASSLEIGTQYF. Complete variable domain (other parts from reference TRBV11-2 and TRBJ2-3): EAGVAQSPRYKIIEKRQSVAFWCNPISGHATLYWYQQILGQGPKLLIQFQNNGVVDDSQLPKDRFSAERLKGVDSTLKIQPAKLEDSAVYLCASSLEIGTQYFGPGTRLTVL.

This clone was detected only a few times. The J gene is TRBJ1-2, the V gene TRBV30; D may be TRBD1 (5 bases). The CDR3 spans 17 residues. Deletions cut 0 bases from V and 9 bases from J, with 26 bases between. CDR1 and CDR2 (germline): GTSNPN, SVGIG (reference sequence). CDR3 nucleotide sequence: TGTGCCTGGAGTGTCAAGGGGCTAGATCTGTATGTAGATCGCTACACCTTC. Its protein product is CAWSVKGLDLYVDRYTF.

With respect to this clone: Mismatch with germline at one junction end may stem from a read error. This chain links TRBV10-2 with TRBJ1-6; D remains ambiguous. CDR3 size: 15 residues. Germline CDR1 is WSHSY and CDR2 is SAAADI. CDR3 bases: TGTGCCAGCAGTGGCGGTTGGCCCTTAAATTCACCCCTCCACTTT. It specifies CASSGGWPLNSPLHF.

This clone showed up just a few times. The V call is TRBV4-2, the J call TRBJ2-7, with D possibly being TRBD2 (5 bases). Per germline, CDR1 LGHNA and CDR2 YNFKEQ. The CDR3 spans 17 residues. V lost 5 bases, J lost 2 bases, and 22 bases lay in between. The CDR3: CASSTKAARDDPYEQYF. Here the CDR3 DNA reads TGTGCCAGCAGCACGAAGGCAGCTCGGGATGACCCCTACGAGCAGTACTTC.

The CDR3 reads CASSKVQGWDSGNTIYF. The CDR3 region has the DNA TGTGCCAGCAGCAAAGTACAGGGGTGGGACTCTGGAAACACCATATATTTT. The J gene is TRBJ1-3, the V gene TRBV7-9; 7 nucleotides agree with TRBD1. The CDR3 totals 17 residues. V shed 5 bases, J shed 0 bases, and the junction held 10 bases outside the gene matches. Germline values: CDR1 SEHNR, CDR2 FQNEAQ (reference sequence).

The gene calls are TRBV9 and TRBJ1-4; D call uncertain. The CDR3 has 15 amino acids. V lost 3 bases to trimming and J lost 4 bases, with 13 bases between them. Germline V gene data show CDR1 as SGDLS and CDR2 as YYNGEE. DNA for the CDR3: TGTGCCAGCAGCGCCCCCCAAGGGCATAATGAAAAACTGTTTTTT. This codes for CASSAPQGHNEKLFF.

This rearrangement joins TRBV10-3 to TRBJ2-5; 9 positions agree with TRBD2. V shed 0 bases, J shed 5 bases, and the junction held 7 bases outside the gene matches. The CDR3 contains 16 residues. Germline V lookup: CDR1 ENHRY, CDR2 SYGVKD. CDR3 sequence reads: CAISESSSGEGETQYF. CDR3 DNA sequence: TGTGCCATCAGTGAGTCTTCTAGCGGGGAGGGGGAGACCCAGTACTTC.

CDR3 bases: TGTGCCAGCAGTCCGCGTACAGGGGCAGATACGCAGTATTTT. Protein: CASSPRTGADTQYF. The J gene is TRBJ2-3, the V gene TRBV7-6; 7 bases line up with TRBD1. CDR1 and CDR2 (germline): SGHVS, FNYEAQ. V was clipped by 6 bases and J by 4 bases; unmatched bases: 7. The length of the CDR3 is 14 residues. The entire variable domain, with the rest obtained from reference TRBV7-6 and TRBJ2-3, is as follows: GAGVSQSPRYKVTKRGQDVALRCDPISGHVSLYWYRQALGQGPEFLTYFNYEAQQDKSGLPNDRFSAERPEGSISTLTIQRTEQRDSAMYRCASSPRTGADTQYFGPGTRLTVL.

V and J are TRBV2 and TRBJ1-5, with a possible D match to TRBD1 (5 bases). The ends were cut back, 4 bases at V and 2 bases at J, with 9 bases in the middle. There are 14 residues in the CDR3. The germline CDR1 and CDR2 sequences are SNHLY and FYNNEI. The CDR3 loop reads CASSAGGRNQPQHF. The CDR3 bases are TGTGCCAGCAGTGCCGGGGGTCGCAATCAGCCCCAGCATTTT. Filled out from reference TRBV2 and TRBJ1-5, the complete variable domain reads EPEVTQTPSHQVTQMGQEVILRCVPISNHLYFYWYRQILGQKVEFLVSFYNNEISEKSEIFDDQFSVERPDGSNFTLKIRSTKLEDSAMYFCASSAGGRNQPQHFGDGTRLSIL.

The chain has TRBV4-1 and TRBJ1-1; D is unresolved. The ends were cut back, 3 bases at V and 3 bases at J, with 11 bases in the middle. Germline V gives CDR1 MGHRA, CDR2 YSYEKL. This CDR3 contains 14 residues. In nucleotides, the CDR3 is TGCGCCAGCAGCCATGTCGCGGGTGACACTGAAGCTTTCTTT. This gives the protein CASSHVAGDTEAFF.

The sample holds a few counts of this clone. The V gene is TRBV6-1, the J gene TRBJ2-7; possible D gene TRBD2, 5 bases. Germline-derived CDR1 and CDR2 are MNHNS and SASEGT. The CDR3 is made up of 12 amino acids. Trimming stripped 10 bases from V and 3 bases from J, with 13 bases between. CDR3 loop: CATRRTDYEQYF. The CDR3 DNA reads TGTGCCACCCGGCGGACTGACTACGAGCAGTACTTC.

V usage is TRBV5-8 and J usage is TRBJ2-7; possibly TRBD1 or TRBD2 for D (5 bases each). The CDR3 has 15 amino acids. Germline CDR1 reads SGHTS; CDR2 reads YDEGEE. The V end was cut by 3 bases, the J end by 2 bases, with 15 bases between. The CDR3 spells CASSWGWGPTYEQYF. CDR3 DNA sequence: TGTGCCAGCAGCTGGGGTTGGGGACCTACCTACGAGCAGTACTTC.

The rearrangement links TRBV27 to TRBJ1-4, with D possibly TRBD1 on 6 matching bases. The germline CDR1 and CDR2 sequences are MNHEY and SMNVEV (reference sequence). This CDR3 is 14 amino acids long. V shed 7 bases and J shed 8 bases, with 17 bases lying between them. CDR3 sequence: CASNAADSPEKLFF. The CDR3 region has the DNA TGTGCCAGCAACGCCGCGGACAGTCCAGAAAAACTGTTTTTT.

The rearrangement joins TRBV5-1 to TRBJ2-5; D ambiguous. Trimming stripped 0 bases from V and 3 bases from J, with 3 bases between. This CDR3 region has 12 residues. Germline V gene sequence: CDR1 SGHRS, CDR2 YFSETQ. CDR3 protein: CASSLGEETQYF. The DNA for the CDR3 is TGCGCCAGCAGCTTGGGTGAAGAGACCCAGTACTTC.

V and J are TRBV7-2 and TRBJ1-5; no reliable D call. Germline V gene sequence: CDR1 SGHTA, CDR2 FQGNSA. V dropped 3 bases and J dropped 7 bases, with 10 bases sitting between them. The CDR3 loop spans 13 amino acids. The CDR3 DNA reads TGTGCCAGCAGCTTGTTCGATGACCAGCCCCAGCATTTT. It specifies CASSLFDDQPQHF.

V gene TRBV5-4 combines with J gene TRBJ2-1; 12 bases line up with TRBD2. Germline assignment: CDR1 SGHNT and CDR2 YYREEE (reference sequence). Germline trimming cut 4 bases from V and 9 bases from J; bases unmatched to any gene: 11. The CDR3 runs to 16 residues. CDR3 nucleotide sequence: TGTGCCAGCAGCGGGGGACTAGCGGGCAGTGGGAGTGAGCAGTTCTTC. Residues: CASSGGLAGSGSEQFF.

The chain recombines TRBV4-1 with TRBJ1-2; D might be TRBD1 (5 bases). Germline V gives CDR1 MGHRA, CDR2 YSYEKL. Trimming shortened V by 0 bases and J by 7 bases, and 18 bases separated the two germline ends. This CDR3 has 16 residues. CDR3: CASSQDSGRQSTGYTF. CDR3 DNA sequence: TGCGCCAGCAGCCAAGATTCGGGTCGACAGTCTACTGGCTACACCTTC.

This clone showed up just a few times. J is TRBJ2-6 and V is TRBV27; D is uncertain. Germline CDR1 and CDR2: MNHEY and SMNVEV (reference sequence). The CDR3 has 14 residues. The V end was cut by 6 bases, the J end by 0 bases, with 6 bases between. This chain's CDR3 is CASSLSSGANVLTF. The CDR3 nucleotides read TGTGCCAGCAGCTTGAGCTCTGGGGCCAACGTCCTGACTTTC.

V and J are TRBV29-1 and TRBJ2-5; D is unclear. There are 13 residues in the CDR3. The V end lost 7 bases, the J end lost 0 bases, and 12 bases lay between the germline ends. Germline loops: CDR1 SQVTM, CDR2 ANQGSEA. The CDR3 loop reads CSAIPHYQETQYF. For the CDR3, the DNA is TGCAGCGCTATCCCCCACTACCAAGAGACCCAGTACTTC.

V gene TRBV30 combines with J gene TRBJ1-1; D call uncertain. Deletions cut 3 bases from V and 1 base from J, with 9 bases between. The CDR3 is 13 residues long. Germline V gene data show CDR1 as GTSNPN and CDR2 as SVGIG (reference sequence). The CDR3 region has the DNA TGTGCCTGGAGCGCTACTCAGAACACTGAAGCTTTCTTT. Amino acid sequence: CAWSATQNTEAFF.

The V gene is TRBV9, the J gene TRBJ2-6; TRBD1 aligns across 9 bases. CDR3 size: 17 residues. V shed 2 bases, J shed 0 bases, and the junction held 3 bases outside the gene matches. Germline V gene lookup returns CDR1 SGDLS and CDR2 YYNGEE. The CDR3 loop reads CASSVRTGDSGANVLTF. CDR3 coding DNA: TGTGCCAGCAGCGTGAGGACAGGGGACTCTGGGGCCAACGTCCTGACTTTC. Full variable domain (rest looked up from reference TRBV9 and TRBJ2-6): DSGVTQTPKHLITATGQRVTLRCSPRSGDLSVYWYQQSLDQGLQFLIQYYNGEERAKGNILERFSAQQFPDLHSELNLSSLELGDSALYFCASSVRTGDSGANVLTFGAGSRLTVL.

This clone has just a few counts. J is TRBJ1-1 and V is TRBV27, with D unresolved. V lost 5 bases and J lost 1, with 11 bases in between. CDR1 and CDR2 from the germline V gene are MNHEY and SMNVEV (reference sequence). This CDR3 has 14 amino acids. In DNA, the CDR3 is TGTGCCAGCAGTAATGGGTTCGGGAACACTGAAGCTTTCTTT. Its protein product is CASSNGFGNTEAFF.

Worth noting for this clone: Other DNA sequences in the sample encode the same CDR3. The chain has TRBV18 and TRBJ1-3; a possible D gene is TRBD1 (6 bases). Trimming left V 1 base short and J 0 bases short, with 7 bases between. Germline V gene data show CDR1 as KGHSH and CDR2 as LQKENI. The CDR3 covers 15 residues. The CDR3 DNA sequence: TGTGCCAGCTCACCACAGGGGGTCTCTGGAAACACCATATATTTT. Residues: CASSPQGVSGNTIYF.